Below, 24 T cell receptor beta chains from the same sample are listed, as sequenced in a study of T cells after yellow fever vaccination. TCRdb reanalysed the 5' RACE reads using MiXCR and keeps one entry per CDR3 protein. This table holds 230,000 or so distinct CDR3 sequences, more than 3.5% found once. Specimen: PBMCs, collected 15 days after the yellow fever booster vaccination. Receptor source: a man between 18 and 29 years old who received the YFV17D yellow fever vaccine.

This clonotype has at least ten counts. The V and J genes are TRBV11-3 and TRBJ2-7; D perhaps matches TRBD2 (5 bases). CDR3 size: 14 residues. Trimming took off 2 bases at V and 4 bases at J, with 12 bases between the two ends. Germline V gives CDR1 SGHNT, CDR2 YENEEA. The CDR3, as DNA: TGTGCCAGCAGCTTAAATGGAGGTTTATACGAGCAGTACTTC. Its translation: CASSLNGGLYEQYF.

The CDR3 bases are TGCGCCAGCAGCCCTCTAGGACAGGGAAGCAATCAGCCCCAGCATTTT. Translating it yields CASSPLGQGSNQPQHF. The V call is TRBV5-1, the J call TRBJ1-5, with 8 bases fitting TRBD1. This CDR3 contains 16 residues. J lost 1 base, V lost 4 bases, and 7 bases had no gene match. Germline V gives CDR1 SGHRS, CDR2 YFSETQ. Looking up the rest from reference TRBV5-1 and TRBJ1-5 gives the full variable domain: KAGVTQTPRYLIKTRGQQVTLSCSPISGHRSVSWYQQTPGQGLQFLFEYFSETQRNKGNFPGRFSGRQFSNSRSEMNVSTLELGDSALYLCASSPLGQGSNQPQHFGDGTRLSIL.

The table lists this clonotype with many counts. The chain recombines TRBV5-1 with TRBJ2-1, with 12 bases aligning to TRBD2. The CDR3 loop spans 15 amino acids. The germline CDR1 and CDR2 sequences are SGHRS and YFSETQ. Unmatched junction bases numbered 1, after V lost 2 bases and J lost 4 bases. For the CDR3, the DNA is TGCGCCAGCAGCTTCGGGACTAGCGGGTACAATGAGCAGTTCTTC. Amino acid sequence: CASSFGTSGYNEQFF.

This clonotype was seen repeatedly, ten times or more. This chain joins TRBV11-2 and TRBJ2-1; D not resolved. V gave up 2 bases and J gave up 4 bases, with 6 bases separating them. Looked up from germline, CDR1 is SGHAT and CDR2 is FQNNGV. The CDR3 length is 13 residues. CDR3 DNA: TGTGCCAGCAGCTTATCGTGGTACAATGAGCAGTTCTTC. As protein: CASSLSWYNEQFF.

This clonotype was observed at least ten times. This sequence joins TRBV18 and TRBJ1-1; weak D call: TRBD1 (5 bases). The length of the CDR3 is 17 residues. V was shortened by 6 bases and J by 0 bases, with 20 bases between the two germline ends. Germline V gene sequence: CDR1 KGHSH, CDR2 LQKENI. CDR3 amino acids: CASSPTGGIVMNTEAFF. CDR3 nucleotides: TGTGCCAGCTCCCCTACGGGGGGTATCGTCATGAACACTGAAGCTTTCTTT. Together with reference TRBV18 and TRBJ1-1, the CDR3 gives the full variable domain: NAGVMQNPRHLVRRRGQEARLRCSPMKGHSHVYWYRQLPEEGLKFMVYLQKENIIDESGMPKERFSAEFPKEGPSILRIQQVVRGDSAAYFCASSPTGGIVMNTEAFFGQGTRLTVV.

There are many counts of this clonotype. J is TRBJ2-1 and V is TRBV20-1; 7 bases map to TRBD1. CDR3 length equals 14 residues. The trim removed 7 bases at V and 0 bases at J, leaving 6 bases unmatched. Germline lookup yields CDR1 DFQATT and CDR2 SNEGSKA (reference sequence). The CDR3 is CSVTTGSSYNEQFF. The CDR3 DNA reads as TGCAGTGTAACGACAGGGAGCTCCTACAATGAGCAGTTCTTC.

Many counts were recorded for this clonotype. The chain joins TRBV20-1 to TRBJ1-1, with no clear D. The CDR3 extends over 14 amino acids. V lost 0 bases to trimming and J lost 4 bases, with 12 bases between them. Looked up from germline, CDR1 is DFQATT and CDR2 is SNEGSKA (reference sequence). CDR3 loop: CSARDHGSTTEAFF. The CDR3 DNA reads as TGCAGTGCTAGAGATCATGGGAGTACCACTGAAGCTTTCTTT.

This clonotype was picked up many times. V is TRBV20-1 and J is TRBJ2-3; D gene ambiguous. CDR1 DFQATT and CDR2 SNEGSKA come from the germline V gene (reference sequence). The CDR3 is 12 residues long. CDR3 in DNA: TGCTTATGCGCTACTAGCACAGATACGCAGTATTTT. This codes for CLCATSTDTQYF.

This clonotype appeared many times. This chain joins TRBV30 and TRBJ1-2; no reliable D call. The CDR3 spans 14 residues. V was clipped by 0 bases and J by 4 bases, with 12 bases between them. CDR1 GTSNPN and CDR2 SVGIG come from the germline V gene (reference sequence). DNA for the CDR3: TGTGCCTGGAGTGTACCCGGAGCTGGCTATGGCTACACCTTC. It yields the protein CAWSVPGAGYGYTF.

Ten or more counts support this clonotype. V gene TRBV7-2 combines with J gene TRBJ2-3; a weak D match, TRBD1 (5 bases). The CDR3 is 16 amino acids. The germline V gene encodes CDR1 SGHTA and CDR2 FQGNSA. Trimming stripped 6 bases from V and 4 bases from J, with 20 bases between. This chain's CDR3 is CASRNQEGVVPDTQYF. CDR3 bases: TGTGCCAGCAGGAACCAGGAAGGGGTCGTCCCAGATACGCAGTATTTT.

At least ten counts were recorded for this clonotype. The V and J genes are TRBV4-1 and TRBJ1-1; the match to TRBD1 covers 7 bases. The CDR3 contains 16 residues. Germline V gives CDR1 MGHRA, CDR2 YSYEKL. V shed 1 base, J shed 3 bases, and the junction held 8 bases outside the gene matches. The DNA for the CDR3 is TGCGCCAGCAGCCAAGCCCGACAGGGTCCGGACACTGAAGCTTTCTTT. This gives the protein CASSQARQGPDTEAFF.

This clonotype was recorded at least ten times. The rearrangement links TRBV12-3 or TRBV12-4 to TRBJ1-1, with D possibly being TRBD1 (6 bases). Trimming left V 3 bases short and J 7 bases short, with 9 bases between. The CDR3 spans 12 residues. CDR3 nucleotide sequence: TGTGCCAGCAGTTTTGGGACATTTGAAGCTTTCTTT. It yields the protein CASSFGTFEAFF.

This clonotype was recorded many times. The V and J genes are TRBV5-1 and TRBJ2-1; D call uncertain. In germline, CDR1 is SGHRS, CDR2 YFSETQ. The CDR3 extends over 16 amino acids. Between the trimmed V and J ends, which lost 0 bases and 0 bases, there was a span of 10 bases. CDR3 bases: TGCGCCAGCAGCTTGGAGAGGACGAGCTCCTACAATGAGCAGTTCTTC. This gives the protein CASSLERTSSYNEQFF.

In this sample, this clonotype turned up many times. The chain uses TRBV20-1 and TRBJ1-1; the match to TRBD1 covers 7 bases. V shed 0 bases, J shed 5 bases, and the junction held 9 bases outside the gene matches. Looked up from germline, CDR1 is DFQATT and CDR2 is SNEGSKA (reference sequence). The CDR3 covers 15 residues. Written as DNA, the CDR3 is TGCAGTGCTAGAGATACCCAGGGGGGTGAAACTGAAGCTTTCTTT. Translated, it gives CSARDTQGGETEAFF.

The chain has TRBV5-4 and TRBJ2-7; TRBD2 might be the D (7 bases). The CDR3 is made up of 12 amino acids. Between the trimmed V and J ends, which lost 5 bases and 7 bases, there was a span of 13 bases. The germline CDR1 and CDR2 sequences are SGHNT and YYREEE (reference sequence). CDR3 sequence reads: CASSFGGLEQYV. CDR3 sequence (DNA): TGTGCCAGCAGTTTCGGGGGGCTTGAGCAGTACGTC.

This clonotype was counted many times. The V call is TRBV5-1, the J call TRBJ1-2; D uncertain. Germline CDR1 is SGHRS and CDR2 is YFSETQ. This CDR3 has 15 residues. The V end lost 0 bases, the J end lost 6 bases, and 15 bases lay between the germline ends. CDR3 sequence: CASSLVGRQSHGYTF. The DNA of the CDR3 is TGCGCCAGCAGCTTGGTGGGCCGACAATCCCATGGCTACACCTTC.

This clonotype was detected ten times or more. The V call is TRBV28, the J call TRBJ2-3; D is perhaps TRBD1 (6 bases). With 3 bases removed from V and 6 bases from J, the gap between germline ends came to 16 bases. CDR1 is MDHEN, CDR2 SYDVKM, per germline. The CDR3 spans 15 residues. The CDR3 loop is CASSFPGHAPDTQYF. DNA for the CDR3: TGTGCCAGCAGTTTCCCGGGACACGCCCCGGATACGCAGTATTTT.

The sample holds many counts of this clonotype. The V call is TRBV18, the J call TRBJ1-1; D unresolved. CDR3 size: 14 residues. Trimming removed 0 bases from V and 3 bases from J, with 8 bases in between. CDR1 and CDR2 from the germline V gene are KGHSH and LQKENI. CDR3 in DNA: TGTGCCAGCTCACCACCCGGGGTCCACACTGAAGCTTTCTTT. Amino acid sequence: CASSPPGVHTEAFF. The variable domain in full, with the rest retrieved from reference TRBV18 and TRBJ1-1, is NAGVMQNPRHLVRRRGQEARLRCSPMKGHSHVYWYRQLPEEGLKFMVYLQKENIIDESGMPKERFSAEFPKEGPSILRIQQVVRGDSAAYFCASSPPGVHTEAFFGQGTRLTVV.

This clonotype was counted many times. The V call is TRBV7-2, the J call TRBJ1-3; tentatively, D is TRBD1 (5 bases). The CDR3 is made up of 14 amino acids. V lost 1 base, J lost 4 bases, and 8 bases lay in between. Germline CDR1 and CDR2: SGHTA and FQGNSA. This chain's CDR3 is CASSLGWGGNTIYF. In DNA, the CDR3 is TGTGCCAGCAGCTTAGGGTGGGGCGGAAACACCATATATTTT. The whole variable domain, remainder taken from reference TRBV7-2 and TRBJ1-3, is GAGVSQSPSNKVTEKGKDVELRCDPISGHTALYWYRQSLGQGLEFLIYFQGNSAPDKSGLPSDRFSAERTGGSVSTLTIQRTQQEDSAVYLCASSLGWGGNTIYFGEGSWLTVV.

At least ten counts were recorded for this clonotype. CDR3 loop: CAWTSDGPREAFF. CDR3 coding DNA: TGTGCCTGGACTTCGGATGGGCCCCGGGAGGCTTTCTTT. V and J are TRBV30 and TRBJ1-1; D is unclear. Germline-derived CDR1 and CDR2 are GTSNPN and SVGIG (reference sequence). CDR3 size: 13 residues. Between the trimmed V and J ends, which lost 4 bases and 11 bases, there was a span of 20 bases. Variable domain in full (rest from reference TRBV30 and TRBJ1-1): SQTIHQWPATLVQPVGSPLSLECTVEGTSNPNLYWYRQAAGRGLQLLFYSVGIGQISSEVPQNLSASRPQDRQFILSSKKLLLSDSGFYLCAWTSDGPREAFFGQGTRLTVV.

This clonotype showed up many times. V is TRBV5-1 and J is TRBJ2-5; D gene ambiguous. The CDR3 contains 13 residues. V lost 5 bases to trimming and J lost 5 bases, with 13 bases between them. Germline CDR1 and CDR2: SGHRS and YFSETQ. CDR3: CASRAPSRETQYF. In nucleotides, the CDR3 is TGCGCCAGCAGGGCTCCTTCGAGGGAGACCCAGTACTTC.

A remark on this clonotype: It may be a read error: a sequence one base away is much more abundant. The conserved final phenylalanine or tryptophan is absent from the CDR3, which likely points to a read error. This chain joins TRBV25-1 and TRBJ1-2; no definite D call. V lost 2 bases, J lost 6 bases, and 10 bases lay in between. Per germline, CDR1 MGHDK and CDR2 SYGVNS. The CDR3 runs 13 residues. The CDR3: CASSEMGGDGYTL. CDR3 nucleotides: TGTGCCAGCAGTGAAATGGGAGGAGATGGCTACACCCTC.

The sample holds many counts of this clonotype. The rearrangement uses TRBV7-2 and TRBJ1-4; D gene uncertain. The V end lost 2 bases, the J end lost 4 bases, and 8 bases lay between the germline ends. This CDR3 has 14 residues. Germline CDR1 is SGHTA and CDR2 is FQGNSA. CDR3 nucleotide sequence: TGTGCCAGCAGCTTAAGGATCGATAATGAAAAACTGTTTTTT. Translation gives CASSLRIDNEKLFF.

In its sample, this clonotype was seen many times. The chain employs TRBV7-2 and TRBJ1-2; no clear D. Trimming stripped 5 bases from V and 2 bases from J, with 6 bases between. This CDR3 comprises 12 residues. Germline V gives CDR1 SGHTA, CDR2 FQGNSA. The CDR3 nucleotides are TGTGCCAGCAGCACATCCAACTATGGCTACACCTTC. It translates to CASSTSNYGYTF. The variable domain in full, completed from reference TRBV7-2 and TRBJ1-2, reads GAGVSQSPSNKVTEKGKDVELRCDPISGHTALYWYRQSLGQGLEFLIYFQGNSAPDKSGLPSDRFSAERTGGSVSTLTIQRTQQEDSAVYLCASSTSNYGYTFGSGTRLTVV.